The present TCR beta chain was sequenced within a study of blood T cell repertoires in COVID-19. On the study more broadly: The analysed material was cDNA or gDNA that came from T cells, B-cell-depleted T cells, or PBMCs.

Per the original data handling: Estimated nucleated cell counts came from reference gene primer amplification. The method was immunoSEQ multiplex PCR; TCRdb's version includes in-frame clones alone and lacks a portion of them. V and J calls and clone size are copied from that table; D and trimming were computed from the DNA. The sample has around 200,000 clones; 75% to 90% are singletons. The germline gives CDR1 SGHVS, CDR2 FNYEAQ. The germline V and J ends were trimmed by 2 bases and 4 bases, with 12 bases remaining between them. CDR3 length: 15 residues. The sequencing input was peripheral blood. The sequence came from a woman aged 40-49 years with COVID-19, enrolled during active disease. J is TRBJ2-1 and V is TRBV7-6; maybe TRBD1 (6 bases). The CDR3 reads CASSLPGQRYNEQFF. CDR3 DNA sequence: TGTGCCAGCAGCTTACCGGGACAACGATACAATGAGCAGTTCTTC.